Each of the 18 T cell receptor beta chains below was sequenced from the same sample in a study of sequential checkpoint blockade in melanoma. Treatment reported: randomized to nivolumab then ipilimumab (arm A) or the reverse (arm B). Profiling relied on immunoSEQ multiplex PCR, and the TCRdb table lists in-frame clones only, not all of them. Among 25,000 to 35,000 clones listed, less than 90% were seen once. The specimen comprised CD8+ T cells sorted from blood (inferred from file names), sampled from a patient given nivolumab and ipilimumab in sequence. The receptor set was obtained from a human donor with melanoma.

This rearrangement joins TRBV4-1 to TRBJ2-3, with a tentative D call TRBD2 (6 bases). The CDR3 loop spans 16 amino acids. CDR1 and CDR2 from the germline V gene are MGHRA and YSYEKL. Trimming cost V 4 bases and J 2 bases, with 16 bases left between them. The CDR3 DNA follows: TGCGCCAGCAGCCCCCCGCAGGAGGGGATCACAGATACGCAGTATTTT. It specifies CASSPPQEGITDTQYF.

J is TRBJ2-7 and V is TRBV20-1, with D possibly being TRBD1 (6 bases). The CDR3 totals 11 residues. Germline loops: CDR1 DFQATT, CDR2 SNEGSKA (reference sequence). V lost 7 bases to trimming and J lost 2 bases, with 9 bases between them. Written as DNA, the CDR3 is TGCAGTGGGGGGCGTACCTACGAGCAGTACTTC. Amino acids: CSGGRTYEQYF.

In its sample, this clone was seen a few times. The V and J genes are TRBV6-1 and TRBJ1-1; D is ambiguous. The CDR3 contains 13 residues. Germline V gene lookup returns CDR1 MNHNS and CDR2 SASEGT. Trimming cost V 10 bases and J 5 bases, with 17 bases left between them. The DNA of the CDR3 is TGTGCCAACGACGCGGTTTCGGAAACTGAAGCTTTCTTT. This gives the protein CANDAVSETEAFF.

The chain recombines TRBV9 with TRBJ1-1; maybe TRBD1 (6 bases). Trimming cost V 0 bases and J 1 base, with 10 bases left between them. CDR3 size: 15 residues. CDR1 and CDR2 (germline): SGDLS, YYNGEE. For the CDR3, the DNA is TGTGCCAGCAGCGTAGGGGGAGGGGGGAACACTGAAGCTTTCTTT. Its protein product is CASSVGGGGNTEAFF.

This sequence joins TRBV27 and TRBJ2-7; a possible D gene is TRBD2 (5 bases). V was cut by 4 bases and J by 3 bases, with 13 bases left in between. Germline V CDR1 and CDR2: MNHEY, SMNVEV (reference sequence). The CDR3 is made up of 14 amino acids. CDR3 in amino acids: CASSSLMGDYEQYF. The CDR3, as DNA: TGTGCCAGCAGTTCTCTTATGGGAGACTACGAGCAGTACTTC.

The V and J genes are TRBV4-3 and TRBJ2-5, with 16 bases identical to TRBD2. With 3 bases clipped from V and 5 bases from J, the junction kept 3 bases outside the gene matches. Germline loops: CDR1 LGHNA, CDR2 YSLEER. The CDR3 spans 16 residues. CDR3 coding DNA: TGCGCCAGCAGCCAGGGACTAGCGGGGGGGCGGGAGACCCAGTACTTC. Protein product: CASSQGLAGGRETQYF.

This sequence joins TRBV6-4 and TRBJ2-7; maybe TRBD2 (5 bases). Germline V gives CDR1 MRHNA, CDR2 SNTAGT. V lost 6 bases to trimming and J lost 3 bases, with 18 bases between them. The CDR3 is 15 amino acids. The CDR3 DNA follows: TGTGCCAGCAGGGGAGCGTATGAGGGCCACTACGAGCAGTACTTC. Translation: CASRGAYEGHYEQYF.

The chain couples TRBV19 to TRBJ2-1; D is ambiguous. Germline V CDR1 and CDR2: LNHDA, SQIVND (reference sequence). The CDR3 loop spans 13 amino acids. V lost 3 bases to trimming and J lost 3 bases, with 6 bases between them. CDR3: CASSISLYNEQFF. The CDR3 DNA reads as TGTGCCAGTAGTATCTCCCTCTACAATGAGCAGTTCTTC.

The sample holds a few counts of this clone. This sequence joins TRBV27 and TRBJ2-1; possibly TRBD2 for D (5 bases). CDR3 length: 13 residues. Germline lookup yields CDR1 MNHEY and CDR2 SMNVEV (reference sequence). Trimming removed 3 bases from V and 8 bases from J, with 11 bases in between. CDR3 in amino acids: CASSLSGFHEQFF. Written as DNA, the CDR3 is TGTGCCAGCAGTTTGTCGGGGTTCCATGAGCAGTTCTTC.

The V gene is TRBV18, the J gene TRBJ2-5, with a weak D call TRBD2 (6 bases). The V end was cut by 6 bases, the J end by 5 bases, with 19 bases between. The CDR3 is 15 residues long. In germline, CDR1 is KGHSH, CDR2 LQKENI. CDR3 residues: CASSYRLDYWETQYF. The DNA for the CDR3 is TGTGCCAGCTCTTACCGATTGGACTACTGGGAGACCCAGTACTTC. Full variable domain (rest looked up from reference TRBV18 and TRBJ2-5): NAGVMQNPRHLVRRRGQEARLRCSPMKGHSHVYWYRQLPEEGLKFMVYLQKENIIDESGMPKERFSAEFPKEGPSILRIQQVVRGDSAAYFCASSYRLDYWETQYFGPGTRLLVL.

The rearrangement links TRBV7-9 to TRBJ2-5; no definite D call. Trimming shortened V by 4 bases and J by 5 bases, and 20 bases separated the two germline ends. This CDR3 contains 16 residues. Germline V CDR1 and CDR2: SEHNR, FQNEAQ (reference sequence). CDR3 loop: CASSSAIGGQVETQYF. The DNA for the CDR3 is TGTGCCAGCAGCTCGGCCATCGGTGGGCAAGTGGAGACCCAGTACTTC.

The V gene is TRBV5-4, the J gene TRBJ2-2; perhaps TRBD1 as D (6 bases). Germline V CDR1 and CDR2: SGHNT, YYREEE (reference sequence). CDR3 length: 12 amino acids. Trimming removed 4 bases at V and 8 bases at J, with 9 bases between. CDR3: CASSPDRGELFF. In nucleotides, the CDR3 is TGTGCCAGCAGCCCCGACAGGGGGGAGCTGTTTTTT.

This clone was recorded only once. V gene TRBV30 combines with J gene TRBJ2-7; 7 positions match TRBD1. The CDR3 is 14 residues long. With 1 base clipped from V and 2 bases from J, the junction kept 5 bases outside the gene matches. Germline V gene sequence: CDR1 GTSNPN, CDR2 SVGIG (reference sequence). The CDR3 loop is CAWSEGQRPYEQYF. The CDR3 nucleotides are TGTGCCTGGAGTGAGGGACAGCGACCCTACGAGCAGTACTTC.

The chain is built from TRBV10-2 and TRBJ2-7; 10 bases are shared with TRBD1. Looked up from germline, CDR1 is WSHSY and CDR2 is SAAADI. The V and J ends lost 6 bases and 4 bases, in that order; junction bases with no gene match: 9. This CDR3 spans 15 amino acids. The CDR3 region has the DNA TGCGCCAGCAGCCCTGGACAGGGGGAAGGGTACGAGCAGTACTTC. Its translation: CASSPGQGEGYEQYF.

J is TRBJ2-1 and V is TRBV7-9; D unresolved. Germline V lookup: CDR1 SEHNR, CDR2 FQNEAQ (reference sequence). The CDR3 extends over 12 amino acids. Trimming removed 4 bases at V and 7 bases at J, with 8 bases between. The CDR3 region has the DNA TGTGCCAGCAGCTCCGCTACTAATGAGCAGTTCTTC. Translating it yields CASSSATNEQFF.

In this sample, this clone is medium-sized (0.01 to 0.1%). This rearrangement joins TRBV4-3 to TRBJ1-6; 7 bases match TRBD1. Trimming took 4 bases from V and 10 from J; bases not matched to a gene: 7. The CDR3 sequence is 14 residues long. Germline V gene sequence: CDR1 LGHNA, CDR2 YSLEER. CDR3 loop: CASSRDSENSPLHF. CDR3 DNA sequence: TGCGCCAGCAGCCGGGACAGTGAAAACTCACCCCTCCACTTT.

The chain is built from TRBV5-6 and TRBJ2-1; a possible D gene is TRBD1 (6 bases). The CDR3 spans 14 residues. The V gene's germline CDR1 is SGHDT and CDR2 YYEEEE. Trimming shortened V by 0 bases and J by 8 bases, and 12 bases separated the two germline ends. In nucleotides, the CDR3 is TGTGCCAGCAGCTTGGGGACAACAGGGTATGAGCAGTTCTTC. Translation: CASSLGTTGYEQFF.

This chain uses TRBV7-7 with TRBJ2-5, with D unresolved. Trimming stripped 1 base from V and 7 bases from J, with 13 bases between. Per the germline V gene, CDR1 is SSHAT and CDR2 is FNYEAQ (reference sequence). This CDR3 is 14 amino acids long. The CDR3 sequence: CASSLVVDLGTQYF. Here the CDR3 DNA reads TGTGCCAGCAGCTTAGTTGTCGACTTGGGGACCCAGTACTTC. The full variable domain, with the rest looked up from reference TRBV7-7 and TRBJ2-5, is GAGVSQSPRYKVTKRGQDVTLRCDPISSHATLYWYQQALGQGPEFLTYFNYEAQPDKSGLPSDRFSAERPEGSISTLTIQRTEQRDSAMYRCASSLVVDLGTQYFGPGTRLLVL.